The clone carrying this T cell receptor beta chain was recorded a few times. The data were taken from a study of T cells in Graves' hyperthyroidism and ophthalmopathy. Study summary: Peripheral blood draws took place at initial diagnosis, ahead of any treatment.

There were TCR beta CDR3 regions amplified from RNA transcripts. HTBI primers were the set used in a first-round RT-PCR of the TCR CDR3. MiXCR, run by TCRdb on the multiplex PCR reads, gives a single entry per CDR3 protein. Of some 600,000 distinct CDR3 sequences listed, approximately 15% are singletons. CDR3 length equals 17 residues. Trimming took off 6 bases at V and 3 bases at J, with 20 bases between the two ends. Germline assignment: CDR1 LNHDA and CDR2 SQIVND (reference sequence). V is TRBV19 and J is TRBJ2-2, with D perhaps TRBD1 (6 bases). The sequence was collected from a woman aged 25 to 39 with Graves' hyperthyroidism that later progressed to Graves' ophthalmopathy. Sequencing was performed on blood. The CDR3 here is CASRGHPLITDTGELFF. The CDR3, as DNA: TGTGCCAGTAGGGGACACCCCTTGATCACGGACACCGGGGAGCTGTTTTTT.